Listed below are T cell receptor beta chains from one sample, sequenced in a study of identical twins. TCRdb re-analysed the 5' RACE reads in MiXCR, keeping a single row per CDR3 protein. The sample yields 1.5 million to 2 million distinct CDR3 sequences, less than 35% seen once. Sequenced input: cord blood. The source of these receptors is a newborn girl in good health. Each CDR3 is given with its conserved first and last residue. The D gene is left open where the match is weak. Where a row states a size, it is once, few, many or the class of an expanded clone; other rows omit it.

size,J,D,V,CDR3,DNA
few,TRBJ2-5,.,TRBV6-2/TRBV6-3,CASSRPRVAAYQETQYF,TGTGCCAGCAGTAGACCCCGGGTAGCGGCGTACCAAGAGACCCAGTACTTC
.,TRBJ2-5,TRBD2,TRBV20-1,CSAGLAPGDEQYF,TGCAGCGCAGGACTAGCCCCGGGGGATGAGCAGTACTTC
few,TRBJ2-4,TRBD2,TRBV6-2/TRBV6-3,CASSLSPLAGKNIQYF,TGTGCCAGCAGTTTGTCTCCGCTAGCGGGTAAAAACATTCAGTACTTC
few,TRBJ2-7,TRBD1,TRBV6-2/TRBV6-3,CASSYSRGPGTGGYEQYF,TGTGCCAGCAGTTACTCAAGGGGGCCCGGGACAGGGGGCTACGAGCAGTACTTC
few,TRBJ2-1,.,TRBV20-1,CSAGSGYNEQFF,TGCAGTGCTGGAAGCGGGTACAATGAGCAGTTCTTC
few,TRBJ2-2,TRBD2,TRBV7-7,CASRLAGHTGELFF,TGTGCCAGCAGATTAGCGGGGCACACCGGGGAGCTGTTTTTT
once,TRBJ2-3,TRBD2,TRBV3-1,CAGSQVASGGRDTQYF,TGTGCCGGCAGCCAAGTGGCCAGCGGGGGGAGGGATACGCAGTATTTT
few,TRBJ1-2,TRBD1,TRBV6-1,CASMTGSYGYTF,TGTGCCAGCATGACAGGGTCCTATGGCTACACCTTC
few,TRBJ2-1,.,TRBV9,CASSPFAGKLNEQFF,TGTGCCAGCAGCCCTTTCGCGGGGAAACTCAATGAGCAGTTCTTC
.,TRBJ1-4,.,TRBV25-1,CASSELVDRARRPRGNEKLFF,TGTGCCAGCAGTGAACTTGTCGACAGAGCCCGCAGACCGAGGGGTAATGAAAAACTGTTTTTT
many,TRBJ1-2,.,TRBV5-1,CASSFRDNYGYTF,TGTGCCAGCAGTTTCCGGGACAACTATGGCTACACCTTC
.,TRBJ2-4,TRBD2,TRBV5-1,CASSLDPVAGTSTQYF,TGCGCCAGCAGCTTGGATCCCGTAGCGGGAACGTCTACTCAGTACTTC
.,TRBJ2-7,.,TRBV20-1,CSAMGAGLAYEQYF,TGCAGTGCTATGGGGGCAGGGTTGGCCTACGAGCAGTACTTC
few,TRBJ2-7,.,TRBV28,CASSLMGGWYEQYF,TGTGCCAGCAGTTTAATGGGGGGCTGGTACGAGCAGTACTTC
.,TRBJ1-2,.,TRBV20-1,CSAQRGSGPIYGYTF,TGCAGTGCCCAGAGGGGGTCAGGTCCCATCTATGGCTACACCTTC
.,TRBJ2-5,.,TRBV30,CAWSVLTNQETQYF,TGTGCCTGGAGTGTACTGACAAACCAAGAGACCCAGTACTTC
.,TRBJ2-1,.,TRBV27,CASSGDRPLGSYNEQFF,TGTGCCAGCAGTGGCGACCGACCCCTCGGCTCCTACAATGAGCAGTTCTTC
few,TRBJ1-2,.,TRBV18,CASSPRDVGGYTF,TGTGCCAGCTCACCACGGGATGTAGGTGGCTACACCTTC
.,TRBJ2-2,TRBD2,TRBV10-3,CAISEIAGAGELFF,TGTGCCATCAGTGAAATAGCGGGGGCCGGGGAGCTGTTTTTT
many,TRBJ1-2,.,TRBV29-1,CSVVPDANYGYTF,TGCAGCGTTGTGCCGGACGCTAACTATGGCTACACCTTC
.,TRBJ2-1,TRBD2,TRBV4-1,CASSQDMIAGLSMVDEQFF,TGCGCCAGCAGCCAAGATATGATAGCGGGGCTCTCGATGGTGGATGAGCAGTTCTTC
few,TRBJ2-5,TRBD1,TRBV29-1,CSVEFSVSGRGETQYF,TGCAGCGTTGAATTTTCGGTTTCAGGCAGGGGGGAGACCCAGTACTTC
.,TRBJ1-2,.,TRBV30,CAWSIYYGYTF,TGTGCCTGGAGTATCTACTATGGCTACACCTTC
.,TRBJ1-2,.,TRBV6-6,CASSYSTRPPTYGYTF,TGTGCCAGCAGTTACTCGACCCGGCCCCCTACCTATGGCTACACCTTC
.,TRBJ2-3,.,TRBV5-6,CASSLQITDTLYF,TGTGCCAGCAGCTTGCAGATCACAGATACGCTGTATTTT
.,TRBJ2-7,.,TRBV7-2,CASSHYRVIGYYEQYF,TGTGCCAGCAGTCATTACCGGGTCATTGGGTACTACGAGCAGTACTTC
.,TRBJ2-1,.,TRBV6-5,CASSSLGGIYNEQFF,TGTGCCAGCAGCTCCCTTGGCGGGATCTACAATGAGCAGTTCTTC
.,TRBJ1-2,TRBD1,TRBV11-1,CASSSDRGNGYTF,TGTGCCAGCAGCTCGGACAGGGGCAATGGCTACACCTTC
.,TRBJ2-1,.,TRBV2,CASRRRVPSYNEQFF,TGTGCCAGCAGACGACGGGTACCGTCCTACAATGAGCAGTTCTTC
.,TRBJ2-3,TRBD1,TRBV5-1,CASSRTGKTDTQYF,TGCGCCAGCAGCCGGACAGGGAAGACAGATACGCAGTATTTT
.,TRBJ2-1,TRBD2,TRBV20-1,CSARDAASGSSYNEQFF,TGCAGTGCTAGAGATGCTGCTAGCGGGAGCTCCTACAATGAGCAGTTCTTC
.,TRBJ2-4,.,TRBV4-1,CASSQAGQLAKNIQYF,TGTGCCAGCAGCCAAGCGGGACAGCTAGCCAAAAACATTCAGTACTTC
few,TRBJ1-2,.,TRBV5-1,CASSLGNPNYGYTF,TGCGCCAGCAGCTTGGGAAATCCGAACTATGGCTACACCTTC
many,TRBJ2-7,TRBD2,TRBV10-3,CAISEGLAGITYEQYF,TGTGCCATCAGTGAGGGACTAGCGGGGATTACCTACGAGCAGTACTTC
.,TRBJ2-3,.,TRBV20-1,CSARDRLVRDTQYF,TGCAGTGCTAGAGATCGGCTTGTAAGAGATACGCAGTATTTT
.,TRBJ2-3,.,TRBV12-3/TRBV12-4,CASSSVRGDTQYF,TGTGCCAGCAGCAGCGTGAGAGGAGATACGCAGTATTTT
.,TRBJ2-4,.,TRBV5-1,CASSLGGLGPVRAKNIQYF,TGCGCCAGCAGCTTGGGGGGGTTGGGGCCGGTACGAGCCAAAAACATTCAGTACTTC
.,TRBJ1-5,.,TRBV27,CASSLFQWGRPQHF,TGTGCCAGCAGTTTGTTTCAGTGGGGTCGGCCCCAGCATTTT
.,TRBJ2-1,TRBD1,TRBV6-6,CASSSSLSGGTYNEQFF,TGTGCCAGCAGTTCATCACTTTCAGGGGGCACCTACAATGAGCAGTTCTTC
.,TRBJ2-4,TRBD2,TRBV10-3,CAISDHPGEGAKNIQYF,TGTGCCATCAGTGATCACCCCGGGGAGGGGGCCAAAAACATTCAGTACTTC
many,TRBJ1-2,.,TRBV20-1,CSARDPRDYGYTF,TGCAGTGCTAGAGATCCTAGGGACTATGGCTACACCTTC
.,TRBJ1-5,.,TRBV3-1,CASSQDPRSNRPQHF,TGTGCCAGCAGCCAAGATCCCAGGAGCAATCGGCCCCAGCATTTT
.,TRBJ2-3,TRBD2,TRBV11-3,CASRGASGSPDTQYF,TGTGCCAGCCGGGGGGCTAGCGGGAGTCCAGATACGCAGTATTTT
few,TRBJ2-7,TRBD1,TRBV2,CASNKLTGTGFYEQYF,TGTGCCAGCAACAAGTTGACCGGGACAGGTTTCTACGAGCAGTACTTC
few,TRBJ2-3,TRBD2,TRBV7-8,CASSAEGLGFTDTQYF,TGTGCCAGCAGCGCCGAGGGACTAGGTTTCACAGATACGCAGTATTTT
.,TRBJ2-5,.,TRBV12-3/TRBV12-4,CASSNFRLQETQYF,TGTGCCAGCAGTAACTTCCGACTACAAGAGACCCAGTACTTC
.,TRBJ2-1,TRBD1,TRBV24-1,CATSDAGGTYEQFF,TGTGCCACCAGTGACGCAGGGGGCACCTACGAGCAGTTCTTC